This TCR beta chain came from a study of OX40 agonist ivuxolimab in advanced cancers. About the study: Therapy given before enrollment (anti-PD-1, anti-PD-L1 or anti-CTLA-4) was allowed, and 35% to 45% had some. Partial responses were achieved by three patients, one with hepatocellular carcinoma and two with cutaneous melanoma.

Remarks on this clone: The antigen is undetermined.

TCRdb's copy holds only in-frame clones and misses some; the assay was immunoSEQ multiplex PCR. The sample holds 25,000 to 35,000 clones, approximately 84% seen once. V lost 5 bases and J 8 bases, leaving 18 bases between the germline ends. This CDR3 spans 14 amino acids. Germline CDR1 and CDR2: MDHEN and SYDVKM. Study results and caveats: CD8+ T cells showed, on average, more clonal expansion than CD4+ cells. Patients with a partial response at 0.1-3.0 mg/kg had among the lowest clonal expansion.

The source was CD4+ or CD8+ T cells sorted from blood, collected in a trial of the OX40 agonist ivuxolimab. The receptor was isolated from an adult with an advanced solid tumor such as melanoma, head and neck, liver or kidney cancer. The J gene is TRBJ1-2, the V gene TRBV28; tentative D call: TRBD1 (5 bases). CDR3: CASSRQQAVRGYTF. DNA of the CDR3: TGTGCCAGCAGTCGGCAACAGGCCGTGAGAGGCTACACCTTC.